The entry below gives a single TCR beta chain sequence along with its context. These data belong to a study of blood T cell repertoires in COVID-19. Assay used: immunoSEQ multiplex PCR; TCRdb lists only in-frame clones, some missing. The repertoire holds tens of thousands of clones, with 85% to 90% as singletons. The germline V and J ends were trimmed by 3 bases and 4 bases, with 12 bases remaining between them. Germline assignment: CDR1 SQVTM and CDR2 ANQGSEA. CDR3 length: 13 amino acids. The sequencing sample was made of peripheral blood. This rearrangement joins TRBV29-1 to TRBJ1-2; D may be TRBD1 (5 bases). This clonotype was sampled from a man in his sixties with active or convalescent COVID-19. CDR3: CSVERGGSYGYTF. The CDR3 DNA follows: TGCAGCGTTGAGCGCGGGGGGAGCTATGGCTACACCTTC.